Listed below are T cell receptor beta chains from one sample, sequenced in a study of vaccination and CD4 T cells after COVID-19. TCRdb re-called the PCR reads through MiXCR, storing one row per CDR3 protein. The sample consists of about 11,000 distinct CDR3 sequences, around 75% of them appearing once. Their specific antigens are unknown. The material sequenced was CD4+ T cells from blood, cultured in vitro. The receptors here all came from a human donor who had recovered from COVID-19. The CDR3 runs from the conserved cysteine through the conserved F or W. Each record gives: V gene, D gene, clone size, J gene, CDR3 DNA, CDR3 protein. D genes are given only for firm matches. For some rows the clone size is stated as once, few or many, or as a class when expanded; others skip it.

v_gene: TRBV19; d_gene: TRBD1; abundance: once; j_gene: TRBJ2-2; CDR3nt: TGTGCCAGTAGCCTACAGGGGACCGGGGAGCTGTTTTTT; CDR3aa: CASSLQGTGELFF
v_gene: TRBV6-1; d_gene: -; abundance: once; j_gene: TRBJ2-3; CDR3nt: TGTGCCAGCAGTCTAAAACAGGGAGGGTTAGATACGCAGTATTTT; CDR3aa: CASSLKQGGLDTQYF
v_gene: TRBV28; d_gene: TRBD1; abundance: -; j_gene: TRBJ1-5; CDR3nt: TGTGCCAGCAGTGACGGACAGGGACATCAGCCCCAGCATTTT; CDR3aa: CASSDGQGHQPQHF
v_gene: TRBV7-2; d_gene: TRBD1; abundance: -; j_gene: TRBJ2-1; CDR3nt: TGTGCCAGCAGCTTCACAGGGGGCGTCTACAATGAGCAGTTCTTC; CDR3aa: CASSFTGGVYNEQFF
v_gene: TRBV20-1; d_gene: TRBD2; abundance: few; j_gene: TRBJ2-3; CDR3nt: TGCAGTGCTAGAGATAGCGGGAGGGCCACAGATACGCAGTATTTT; CDR3aa: CSARDSGRATDTQYF
v_gene: TRBV28; d_gene: TRBD1; abundance: -; j_gene: TRBJ1-5; CDR3nt: TGTGCCAGCAGGGGACAGAGCGCGGATCAGCCCCAGCATTTT; CDR3aa: CASRGQSADQPQHF
v_gene: TRBV3-1; d_gene: TRBD2; abundance: -; j_gene: TRBJ2-5; CDR3nt: TGTGCCAGCGGCTCGACTAGCGGCCAAGAGACCCAGTACTTC; CDR3aa: CASGSTSGQETQYF
v_gene: TRBV7-6; d_gene: -; abundance: -; j_gene: TRBJ1-5; CDR3nt: TGTGCCAGCAGCTTAGGCCAGAGTAGCAATCAGCCCCAGCATTTT; CDR3aa: CASSLGQSSNQPQHF
v_gene: TRBV6-1; d_gene: TRBD1; abundance: -; j_gene: TRBJ1-1; CDR3nt: TGTGCCAGCAGCGGGACAGCGAGCACTGAAGCTTTCTTT; CDR3aa: CASSGTASTEAFF
v_gene: TRBV11-3; d_gene: -; abundance: medium-sized; j_gene: TRBJ2-1; CDR3nt: TGTGCCAGCAGCTTAAGTGGTGTCAATGAGCAGTTCTTC; CDR3aa: CASSLSGVNEQFF
v_gene: TRBV20-1; d_gene: -; abundance: -; j_gene: TRBJ1-3; CDR3nt: TGCAGTGCTAGTTTTACAGCCGGCTCTGGAAACACCATATATTTT; CDR3aa: CSASFTAGSGNTIYF
v_gene: TRBV20-1; d_gene: TRBD2; abundance: -; j_gene: TRBJ2-7; CDR3nt: TGCAGTGCTAGACCCGGGACTAGCGGGAGGGTTTACGAGCAGTACTTC; CDR3aa: CSARPGTSGRVYEQYF
v_gene: TRBV27; d_gene: -; abundance: -; j_gene: TRBJ1-6; CDR3nt: TGTGCCAGCATGGTTCAGAGCTCCTATAATTCACCCCTCCACTTT; CDR3aa: CASMVQSSYNSPLHF
v_gene: TRBV11-3; d_gene: TRBD2; abundance: -; j_gene: TRBJ2-1; CDR3nt: TGTGCCAGCAGCCCGGGACTAGCGGGAGGGCCCTACAATGAGCAGTTCTTC; CDR3aa: CASSPGLAGGPYNEQFF